Listed here are 30 T cell receptor beta chains from one sample, sequenced in a study. TCRdb fed the 5' RACE reads into MiXCR, producing one record per CDR3 protein. The table lists approximately 9,800 distinct CDR3 sequences, around 13% of them singletons. Tregs were sorted as CD4+CD25+CD127-/low cells. Sequenced input: Tregs sorted from blood. These TCRs come from a female donor with breast cancer.

The table lists this clonotype with many counts. The chain carries TRBV18 and TRBJ2-7; weak D call: TRBD1 (5 bases). Trimming took off 3 bases at V and 3 bases at J, with 9 bases between the two ends. The CDR3 extends over 13 amino acids. Germline CDR1 is KGHSH and CDR2 is LQKENI. CDR3 in DNA: TGTGCCAGCTCACCTCGACAGAACTACGAGCAGTACTTC. It yields the protein CASSPRQNYEQYF.

This clonotype is labeled as medium-sized. The chain combines TRBV4-1 with TRBJ2-1; the D gene is possibly TRBD1 (6 bases). Germline-derived CDR1 and CDR2 are MGHRA and YSYEKL. Between the trimmed V and J ends, which lost 1 base and 6 bases, there was a span of 7 bases. This CDR3 region has 13 residues. CDR3 region: CASSQVGGNEQFF. CDR3 DNA sequence: TGCGCCAGCAGCCAAGTAGGGGGCAATGAGCAGTTCTTC.

The rearrangement uses TRBV5-1 and TRBJ1-2; D might be TRBD1 (6 bases). Trimming took off 6 bases at V and 6 bases at J, with 18 bases between the two ends. This CDR3 is 14 amino acids long. Germline V gives CDR1 SGHRS, CDR2 YFSETQ. The CDR3 loop reads CASKLNRETDGYTF. The CDR3 nucleotides read TGCGCCAGCAAGCTGAACAGGGAGACCGATGGCTACACCTTC.

About this clonotype: A much larger clone lies one base from this, so it may be a read error. The CDR3 does not close with the conserved phenylalanine or tryptophan, likely indicating a read error. The chain employs TRBV7-9 and TRBJ1-2; no clear D gene. V lost 7 bases to trimming and J lost 2 bases, with 8 bases between them. The V gene's germline CDR1 is SEHNR and CDR2 FQNEAQ (reference sequence). The CDR3 totals 12 residues. The CDR3 DNA reads as TGTGCCAGCACCTTGGGGAACTATGGCTACACCGTC. Protein: CASTLGNYGYTV.

In its sample, this clonotype was seen many times. The chain carries TRBV20-1 and TRBJ1-1; 10 positions agree with TRBD1. Germline V gene data show CDR1 as DFQATT and CDR2 as SNEGSKA (reference sequence). The CDR3 totals 14 residues. V shed 2 bases and J 10 bases; nucleotides not matched to a gene: 10. CDR3 nucleotide sequence: TGCAGTGCTAGACTGACGACAGGGGGCTTATCAGCTTTCTTT. Amino acid sequence: CSARLTTGGLSAFF.

In this sample, this clonotype is medium-sized. The V and J genes are TRBV7-6 and TRBJ2-1, with D perhaps assigned TRBD1 or TRBD2 (5 bases each). The germline gives CDR1 SGHVS, CDR2 FNYEAQ. The CDR3 sequence is 11 residues long. V shed 5 bases and J shed 10 bases, with 9 bases lying between them. The CDR3 DNA reads TGTGCCAGCAGCAGTGGGACGGAGCAGTTCTTC. Residues: CASSSGTEQFF.

By share, this clonotype counts as medium-sized (0.01 to 0.1%). The chain employs TRBV5-1 and TRBJ2-3; TRBD2 matches 8 bases. J lost 1 base, V lost 7 bases, and 5 bases had no gene match. There are 14 residues in the CDR3. Germline V gene lookup returns CDR1 SGHRS and CDR2 YFSETQ. For the CDR3, the DNA is TGCGCCAGCGGGCGGGAGGCGCGCACAGATACGCAGTATTTT. Residues: CASGREARTDTQYF.

Notes on this clonotype: Possible read error: a much larger clone is one base away. The rearrangement links TRBV10-2 to TRBJ2-5, with TRBD2 as a possible D gene (6 bases). There are 12 residues in the CDR3. V gave up 8 bases and J gave up 4 bases, with 11 bases separating them. Germline CDR1 is WSHSY and CDR2 is SAAADI. The CDR3 bases are TGCGCCAGCGGTTCGGGGGTAGAGACCCAGTACTTC. This sequence encodes CASGSGVETQYF.

A word on this clonotype: Just one base apart from a much larger clone, this may be a read error. In this CDR3 the conserved last residue, phenylalanine or tryptophan, is missing, so a read error is likely. The gene calls are TRBV29-1 and TRBJ2-7; a weak D match, TRBD2 (6 bases). Germline values: CDR1 SQVTM, CDR2 ANQGSEA. The CDR3 has 14 residues. V lost 2 bases, J lost 1 base, and 12 bases lay in between. CDR3 in DNA: TGCAGCGTTGAATCCGGAGGGGCTTCCTACGAGCAGTACCTC. Protein: CSVESGGASYEQYL.

In this sample, this clonotype turned up a few times. The gene calls are TRBV5-1 and TRBJ1-1; D remains ambiguous. The germline V gene has CDR1 SGHRS and CDR2 YFSETQ. The CDR3 is 16 amino acids. The germline V and J ends were trimmed by 5 bases and 0 bases, with 17 bases remaining between them. The DNA of the CDR3 is TGCGCCAGCAGTTACCCGTCGGGTGACCTGAACACTGAAGCTTTCTTT. Protein product: CASSYPSGDLNTEAFF.

The rearrangement links TRBV28 to TRBJ1-5; D might be TRBD1 (6 bases). Trimming pared 6 bases from V and 3 bases from J, leaving 15 bases between. CDR1 is MDHEN and CDR2 is SYDVKM in the germline V gene. The CDR3 length is 15 residues. CDR3 sequence reads: CASRQSQGNNQPQHF. CDR3 in DNA: TGTGCCAGCAGACAAAGTCAGGGGAACAATCAGCCCCAGCATTTT.

About this clonotype: A much larger clone is a single base away; this may be a read error. The chain carries TRBV5-5 and TRBJ2-1; D might be TRBD2 (6 bases). This CDR3 region has 15 residues. With 0 bases removed from V and 6 bases from J, the gap between germline ends came to 13 bases. CDR1 and CDR2 (germline): SGHKS, YYEKEE (reference sequence). As DNA, the CDR3 is TGTGCCAGCAGCTTGGGGTTGGGGACTTGCAATGAGCAGTTCTTC. Amino acid sequence: CASSLGLGTCNEQFF.

In its sample, this clonotype is medium-sized. The gene calls are TRBV28 and TRBJ2-7; D not certain. The CDR3 has 15 residues. Germline CDR1 is MDHEN and CDR2 is SYDVKM. The germline V and J ends were trimmed by 5 bases and 3 bases, with 17 bases remaining between them. The CDR3: CASSHLALGVYEQYF. In nucleotides, the CDR3 is TGTGCCAGCAGTCACCTCGCGCTCGGAGTCTACGAGCAGTACTTC.

By sample fraction, this clonotype is medium-sized. The chain combines TRBV7-2 with TRBJ1-5; D may be TRBD1 (5 bases). The CDR3 has 14 residues. Trimming pared 8 bases from V and 4 bases from J, leaving 15 bases between. CDR1 is SGHTA and CDR2 is FQGNSA in the germline V gene. The CDR3 DNA sequence: TGTGCCAGCCGCCCAACGGGGGGGAATCAGCCCCAGCATTTT. It is translated as CASRPTGGNQPQHF.

This clonotype was found many times. V usage is TRBV15 and J usage is TRBJ2-1; 8 nucleotides line up with TRBD2. The CDR3 runs to 17 residues. Losses at the gene ends were 0 bases for V and 6 bases for J; bases not matched to a gene: 10. Germline CDR1 reads LNHNV; CDR2 reads YYDKDF (reference sequence). CDR3 loop: CATSRERAGERLNEQFF. CDR3 in DNA: TGTGCCACCAGCAGAGAACGAGCGGGAGAGCGGCTCAATGAGCAGTTCTTC.

About this clonotype itself: A much more abundant neighbour one base away suggests this may be a read error. Without the conserved terminal phenylalanine or tryptophan, this CDR3 likely stems from a read error. The chain carries TRBV7-9 and TRBJ1-2; TRBD1 matches 10 bases. CDR1 SEHNR and CDR2 FQNEAQ come from the germline V gene (reference sequence). This CDR3 region has 15 residues. V shed 3 bases and J 5 bases; nucleotides not matched to a gene: 6. This chain's CDR3 is CASSFPGQGKYGYTL. For the CDR3, the DNA is TGTGCCAGCAGCTTTCCGGGACAGGGGAAGTATGGCTACACCCTC.

This clonotype counts as medium-sized. For the CDR3, the DNA is TGTGCCAGCAGCTTAAAATCCGGATCCGAAGCTTTCTTT. It codes for CASSLKSGSEAFF. The V and J genes are TRBV7-6 and TRBJ1-1, with D hard to call. V was pared by 2 bases and J by 8 bases, with 12 bases between. The germline V gene has CDR1 SGHVS and CDR2 FNYEAQ. The CDR3 loop spans 13 amino acids.

By frequency in the sample, this clonotype is medium-sized. The chain couples TRBV5-4 to TRBJ1-2; unclear D gene. CDR1 and CDR2 from the germline V gene are SGHNT and YYREEE (reference sequence). This CDR3 is built from 13 residues. The V end was cut by 2 bases, the J end by 7 bases, with 12 bases between. CDR3 sequence: CASSFPGGVGYTF. Here the CDR3 DNA reads TGTGCCAGCAGCTTCCCGGGAGGAGTTGGCTACACCTTC.

In its sample, this clonotype ranks as medium-sized. The V and J genes are TRBV10-3 and TRBJ2-7; D unresolved. CDR1 ENHRY and CDR2 SYGVKD come from the germline V gene. The V and J ends lost 1 base and 0 bases respectively, with 13 bases between them. The CDR3 is made up of 16 amino acids. CDR3 in amino acids: CAISEFGSSSSYEQYF. The CDR3 nucleotides read TGTGCCATCAGTGAGTTCGGTAGCAGTAGCTCCTACGAGCAGTACTTC.

The table lists this clonotype with many counts. The chain recombines TRBV5-1 with TRBJ2-2; 7 bases fit TRBD2. With 1 base clipped from V and 1 base from J, the junction kept 4 bases outside the gene matches. Germline V gene lookup returns CDR1 SGHRS and CDR2 YFSETQ. CDR3 length: 16 residues. CDR3 in DNA: TGCGCCAGCAGCTTGCTAACGGGAGGGAACACCGGGGAGCTGTTTTTT. This gives the protein CASSLLTGGNTGELFF.

This clonotype ranks as medium-sized (0.01 to 0.1%). The chain recombines TRBV9 with TRBJ2-5; TRBD2 agrees at 8 bases. V dropped 2 bases and J dropped 7; count of bases not matched to a gene: 16. The CDR3 is 17 amino acids. The V gene's germline CDR1 is SGDLS and CDR2 YYNGEE. The CDR3 coding sequence is TGTGCCAGCAGCGTTAGCGGGGAAGTATTACTAGGGGCGACCCAGTACTTC. It yields the protein CASSVSGEVLLGATQYF.

Comments on this clonotype: A much larger clone is a single base away; this may be a read error. For the CDR3, the DNA is TGTGCCGGCAGCTTAAGGATGACAGGGGGACAGCCCCAGCATTTT. Amino acids: CAGSLRMTGGQPQHF. The gene calls are TRBV7-2 and TRBJ1-5, with 9 bases lining up with TRBD1. Germline V gene sequence: CDR1 SGHTA, CDR2 FQGNSA. The CDR3 extends over 15 amino acids.

Worth noting for this clonotype: A much more abundant neighbour one base away suggests this may be a read error. Because it lacks the conserved phenylalanine or tryptophan at the end, this CDR3 is likely a read error. The chain employs TRBV5-1 and TRBJ1-2, with D unclear. Trimming pared 8 bases from V and 6 bases from J, leaving 23 bases between. The CDR3 spans 15 residues. Germline V gene data show CDR1 as SGHRS and CDR2 as YFSETQ. CDR3 sequence reads: CASKKTSRRIDGYTY. CDR3 DNA sequence: TGCGCCAGTAAAAAGACAAGCCGACGGATCGATGGCTACACCTAC.

The chain combines TRBV9 with TRBJ1-4; unclear D gene. This CDR3 is 14 amino acids long. V dropped 0 bases and J dropped 6 bases, with 9 bases sitting between them. Germline V gene lookup returns CDR1 SGDLS and CDR2 YYNGEE. CDR3 sequence: CASSVDSGDEKLFF. CDR3 nucleotide sequence: TGTGCCAGCAGCGTAGATTCGGGCGATGAAAAACTGTTTTTT.

With respect to this clonotype: The junction departs from the called germline gene at one end, perhaps through a read error. CDR3 in amino acids: CASSPKAYHETQYF. The CDR3 nucleotides are TGTGCCAGCAGTCCTAAGGCGTACCATGAGACCCAGTACTTC. The J gene is TRBJ2-5, the V gene TRBV27; D remains ambiguous. This CDR3 has 14 residues. The germline CDR1 and CDR2 sequences are MNHEY and SMNVEV (reference sequence).

In this sample, this clonotype turned up many times. The chain employs TRBV5-1 and TRBJ2-2, with 9 nucleotides matching TRBD2. With V trimmed by 4 bases and J by 5 bases, 6 bases remained unmatched. Germline lookup yields CDR1 SGHRS and CDR2 YFSETQ. This CDR3 has 15 amino acids. The DNA of the CDR3 is TGCGCCAGCAGCGATATAGCGGGGGAGACCGGGGAGCTGTTTTTT. This gives the protein CASSDIAGETGELFF.

Of note for this clonotype: A much more abundant neighbour one base away suggests this may be a read error. The CDR3 end shows no conserved phenylalanine or tryptophan, and so a read error is likely. J is TRBJ2-1 and V is TRBV7-3; possibly TRBD1 for D (6 bases). The CDR3 consists of 15 residues. The V gene's germline CDR1 is SGHTA and CDR2 FQGTGA. The V end lost 1 base, the J end lost 3 bases, and 10 bases lay between the germline ends. The CDR3 nucleotides read TGTGCCAGCAGCTTAAGTCGACAGGACTACAATGAGCAGTTCGAC. It encodes CASSLSRQDYNEQFD.

This clonotype was counted once. A much larger clone is a single base away; this may be a read error. The J gene is TRBJ1-3, the V gene TRBV5-1; 7 nucleotides line up with TRBD1. Germline V gene sequence: CDR1 SGHRS, CDR2 YFSETQ. With V trimmed by 7 bases and J by 4 bases, 11 bases remained unmatched. The CDR3 length is 15 residues. CDR3 amino acids: CASGSATGQGNTIYF. The CDR3 DNA is TGCGCCAGCGGCTCCGCGACAGGGCAAGGAAACACCATATATTTT.

On this clonotype: A read error may be the cause here, since a much bigger clone is one base away. The rearrangement uses TRBV29-1 and TRBJ2-7; 7 bases fit TRBD2. CDR1 is SQVTM and CDR2 is ANQGSEA in the germline V gene. The CDR3 runs 13 residues. With 3 bases clipped from V and 5 bases from J, the junction kept 7 bases outside the gene matches. CDR3 nucleotide sequence: TGCAGCGTTGAGCTAACGGGAGGTAACGAGCAGTACTTC. Protein: CSVELTGGNEQYF.

This clonotype ranks as medium-sized (0.01 to 0.1%). The V gene is TRBV20-1, the J gene TRBJ1-1; 7 nucleotides line up with TRBD1. V shed 5 bases, J shed 4 bases, and the junction held 4 bases outside the gene matches. From germline, CDR1 is DFQATT and CDR2 SNEGSKA (reference sequence). The CDR3 length is 12 residues. The CDR3 loop is CSARQGGTEAFF. CDR3 sequence (DNA): TGCAGTGCTCGACAGGGTGGCACTGAAGCTTTCTTT.